This T cell receptor (beta chain) was documented in a study of blood T cell repertoires in COVID-19. Study-level information: Collection of acute and convalescent COVID-19 samples took place in the United States, Italy and Spain. From T cells, B-cell-depleted T cells, or PBMCs came the material, which was cDNA or gDNA.

In the authors' workflow: Scientists estimated how many nucleated cells there were by amplifying reference gene primers. Generated by immunoSEQ multiplex PCR, the TCRdb table keeps only in-frame clones and is missing some. V, J and clone size were drawn from that table, and D and trimming were deduced from the DNA. The sample contains 150,000 to 190,000 clones, approximately 80% of which appear only once. The CDR3 is 16 residues long. Trimming left V 1 base short and J 4 bases short, with 17 bases between. The germline V gene has CDR1 SGHRS and CDR2 YFSETQ. The TCR comes from a woman over 75 with acute or convalescent COVID-19. The sequencing sample was made of peripheral blood. This chain links TRBV5-1 with TRBJ1-2, with D possibly being TRBD1 (5 bases). CDR3: CASSLQFGGPGYGYTF. Here the CDR3 DNA reads TGCGCCAGCAGCTTGCAATTCGGGGGTCCTGGCTATGGCTACACCTTC.